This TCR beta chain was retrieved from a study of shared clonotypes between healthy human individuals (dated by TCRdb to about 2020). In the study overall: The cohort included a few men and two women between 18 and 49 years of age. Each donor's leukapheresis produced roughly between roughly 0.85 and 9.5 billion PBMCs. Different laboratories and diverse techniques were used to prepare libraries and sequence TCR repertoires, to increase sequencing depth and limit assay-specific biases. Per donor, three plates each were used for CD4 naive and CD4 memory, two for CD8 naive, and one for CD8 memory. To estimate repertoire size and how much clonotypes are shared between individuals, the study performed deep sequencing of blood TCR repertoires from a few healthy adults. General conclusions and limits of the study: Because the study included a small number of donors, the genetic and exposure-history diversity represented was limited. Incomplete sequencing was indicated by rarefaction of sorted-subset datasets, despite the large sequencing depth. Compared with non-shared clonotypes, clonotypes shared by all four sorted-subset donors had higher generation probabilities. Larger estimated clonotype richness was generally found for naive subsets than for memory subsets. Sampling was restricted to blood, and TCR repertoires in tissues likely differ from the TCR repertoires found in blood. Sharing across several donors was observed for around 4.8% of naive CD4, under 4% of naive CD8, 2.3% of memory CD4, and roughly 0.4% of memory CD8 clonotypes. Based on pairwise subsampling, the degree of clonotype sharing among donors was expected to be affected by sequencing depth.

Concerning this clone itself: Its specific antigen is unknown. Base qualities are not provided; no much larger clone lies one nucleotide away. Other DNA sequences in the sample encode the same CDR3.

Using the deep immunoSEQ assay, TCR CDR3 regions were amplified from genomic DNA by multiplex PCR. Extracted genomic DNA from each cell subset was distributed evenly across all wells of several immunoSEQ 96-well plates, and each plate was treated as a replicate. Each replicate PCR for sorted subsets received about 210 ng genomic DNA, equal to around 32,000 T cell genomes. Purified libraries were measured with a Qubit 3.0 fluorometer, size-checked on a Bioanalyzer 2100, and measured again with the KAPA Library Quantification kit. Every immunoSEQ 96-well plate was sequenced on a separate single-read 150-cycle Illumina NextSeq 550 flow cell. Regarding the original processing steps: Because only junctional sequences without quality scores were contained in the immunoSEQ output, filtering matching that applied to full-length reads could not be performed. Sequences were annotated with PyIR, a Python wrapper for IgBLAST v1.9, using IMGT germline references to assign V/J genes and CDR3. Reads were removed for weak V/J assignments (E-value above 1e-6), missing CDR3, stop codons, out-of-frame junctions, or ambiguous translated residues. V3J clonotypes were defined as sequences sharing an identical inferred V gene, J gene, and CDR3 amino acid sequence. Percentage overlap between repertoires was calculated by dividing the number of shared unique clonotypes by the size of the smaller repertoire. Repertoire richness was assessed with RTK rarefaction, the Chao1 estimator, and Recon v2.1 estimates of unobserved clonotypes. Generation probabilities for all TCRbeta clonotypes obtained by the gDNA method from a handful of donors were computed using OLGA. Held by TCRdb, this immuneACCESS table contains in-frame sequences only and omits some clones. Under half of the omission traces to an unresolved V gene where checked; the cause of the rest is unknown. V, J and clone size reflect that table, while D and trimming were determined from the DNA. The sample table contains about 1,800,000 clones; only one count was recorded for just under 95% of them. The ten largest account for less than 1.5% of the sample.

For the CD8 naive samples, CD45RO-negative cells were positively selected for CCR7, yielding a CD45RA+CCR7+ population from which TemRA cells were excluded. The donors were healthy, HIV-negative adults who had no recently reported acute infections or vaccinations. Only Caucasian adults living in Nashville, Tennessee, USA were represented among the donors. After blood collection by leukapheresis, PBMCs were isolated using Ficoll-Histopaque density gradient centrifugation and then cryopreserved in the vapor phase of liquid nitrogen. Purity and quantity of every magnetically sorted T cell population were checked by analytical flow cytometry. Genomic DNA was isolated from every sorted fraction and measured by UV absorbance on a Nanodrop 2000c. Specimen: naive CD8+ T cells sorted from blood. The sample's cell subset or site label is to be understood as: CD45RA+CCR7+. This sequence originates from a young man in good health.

The DNA is TGTGCCAGCAGTACGGACCCCTACGAGCAGTACTTC. Translated, it gives CASSTDPYEQYF. The rearrangement combines TRBV6-5 with TRBJ2-7; no D segment can be confidently identified. V loses 5 bases of germline sequence and J loses 2 bases, and the interval between the two ends is 7 bases. CDR1 and CDR2, looked up from the germline V gene, are MNHEY and SVGAGI. The cysteine opens and the phenylalanine closes a CDR3 of 12 amino acids. Only CDR3 DNA is held: 36 bases, read in frame from base 1.